Listed here are 26 T cell receptor beta chains from one sample, sequenced in a study of blood T cell repertoires in COVID-19. TCRdb's copy holds only in-frame clones and misses some; the assay was immunoSEQ multiplex PCR. The sample carries 110,000 or so clones, roughly 85% recorded once. The sequencing input was peripheral blood. The receptors come from a human donor in a cohort sampled during active COVID-19.

The chain couples TRBV4-1 to TRBJ2-1; 11 bases are shared with TRBD2. V shed 3 bases and J 5 bases; nucleotides not matched to a gene: 9. Looked up from germline, CDR1 is MGHRA and CDR2 is YSYEKL. This CDR3 region has 17 residues. The CDR3 loop reads CASSHYPGTSGHNEQFF. CDR3 nucleotide sequence: TGCGCCAGCAGCCACTACCCCGGGACTAGCGGACACAATGAGCAGTTCTTC.

The chain is built from TRBV4-1 and TRBJ2-7; D is possibly TRBD1 (5 bases). Germline V gene lookup returns CDR1 MGHRA and CDR2 YSYEKL. This CDR3 comprises 16 residues. Trimming took 1 base from V and 0 from J, leaving 13 bases between them. The CDR3 sequence is CASSQAWGRVSYEQYF. As DNA, the CDR3 is TGCGCCAGCAGCCAAGCGTGGGGCAGGGTCTCCTACGAGCAGTACTTC.

The rearrangement links TRBV7-2 to TRBJ2-3, with TRBD2 matching over 12 bases. The CDR3 runs 17 residues. Trimming removed 2 bases from V and 0 bases from J; junction bases left unmatched: 3. CDR1 and CDR2 from the germline V gene are SGHTA and FQGNSA. In DNA, the CDR3 is TGTGCCAGCAGCTTACGGACTAGCGGGACTAGCACAGATACGCAGTATTTT. Translated: CASSLRTSGTSTDTQYF.

The chain joins TRBV10-3 to TRBJ2-7, with TRBD2 as a possible D gene (6 bases). V gave up 0 bases and J gave up 4 bases, with 10 bases separating them. The germline CDR1 and CDR2 sequences are ENHRY and SYGVKD. The CDR3 totals 14 residues. The DNA of the CDR3 is TGTGCCATCAGTGAGTCAATAGGGACTTACGAGCAGTACTTC. Its protein product is CAISESIGTYEQYF.

This sequence joins TRBV5-1 and TRBJ2-3; 9 positions agree with TRBD2. After removal of 4 bases from V and 0 bases from J, the junction contained 9 bases not matched to a gene. This CDR3 has 17 residues. Germline CDR1 SGHRS, CDR2 YFSETQ. CDR3 protein: CASSPEGLAKSTDTQYF. DNA for the CDR3: TGCGCCAGCAGCCCAGAGGGACTAGCAAAGAGCACAGATACGCAGTATTTT.

J is TRBJ2-1 and V is TRBV2; no reliable D call. Germline CDR1 SNHLY, CDR2 FYNNEI. CDR3 length: 14 amino acids. Trimming left V 2 bases short and J 1 base short, with 6 bases between. This CDR3 is CASSEFRSYNEQFF. CDR3 coding DNA: TGTGCCAGCAGTGAATTCAGATCCTACAATGAGCAGTTCTTC.

The chain joins TRBV2 to TRBJ1-1; TRBD1 matches at 10 bases. The V and J ends lost 6 bases and 5 bases, in that order; junction bases with no gene match: 6. Germline assignment: CDR1 SNHLY and CDR2 FYNNEI. The CDR3 is 14 residues long. CDR3 bases: TGTGCCAGCAGCGGACAGGGGGGAAGAACTGAAGCTTTCTTT. Translated: CASSGQGGRTEAFF.

This chain joins TRBV30 and TRBJ2-1; 7 positions match TRBD1. V was pared by 1 base and J by 7 bases, with 1 base of the junction left unmatched. Germline V lookup: CDR1 GTSNPN, CDR2 SVGIG (reference sequence). This CDR3 is built from 12 residues. This CDR3 is CAWSARGNEQFF. The CDR3 DNA reads TGTGCCTGGAGTGCCAGGGGGAATGAGCAGTTCTTC.

The V call is TRBV7-9, the J call TRBJ1-2; D gene uncertain. Germline CDR1 SEHNR, CDR2 FQNEAQ (reference sequence). CDR3 size: 14 residues. V lost 6 bases and J 3 bases, leaving 14 bases between the germline ends. The CDR3 DNA reads as TGTGCCAGCAGAGACACGGCAGGTTACTATGGCTACACCTTC. Translation gives CASRDTAGYYGYTF.

The chain uses TRBV9 and TRBJ2-7; TRBD1 matches 8 bases. The J segment lost 5 bases and the V segment lost 4 bases, leaving 8 bases of the junction unmatched. Germline V CDR1 and CDR2: SGDLS, YYNGEE. CDR3 length equals 14 residues. The DNA for the CDR3 is TGTGCCAGCAGCTCACGGGACAGGTTCAACGAGCAGTACTTC. This translates into CASSSRDRFNEQYF.

The CDR3: CASSPPGTEYGYTF. The CDR3 coding sequence is TGTGCCAGCAGCCCCCCCGGGACAGAATATGGCTACACCTTC. This chain connects TRBV5-6 to TRBJ1-2; TRBD1 agrees at 7 bases. Germline CDR1 and CDR2: SGHDT and YYEEEE. The CDR3 contains 14 residues. The ends lost 4 bases at V and 5 bases at J; junction bases unmatched: 8.

This clone was counted only a few times. This chain joins TRBV18 and TRBJ2-2, with D perhaps TRBD2 (6 bases). V was cut by 6 bases and J by 0 bases, with 11 bases left in between. The CDR3 has 15 residues. The germline V gene encodes CDR1 KGHSH and CDR2 LQKENI. In DNA form, the CDR3 reads TGTGCCAGCTCCCGGGGGATTACGAACACCGGGGAGCTGTTTTTT. Amino acid sequence: CASSRGITNTGELFF.

The V gene is TRBV7-9, the J gene TRBJ1-6; D not certain. Trimming left V 3 bases short and J 4 bases short, with 10 bases between. This CDR3 spans 15 amino acids. Per the germline V gene, CDR1 is SEHNR and CDR2 is FQNEAQ (reference sequence). Written as DNA, the CDR3 is TGTGCCAGCAGCTTCCGGTCCGCGTATAATTCACCCCTCCACTTT. It specifies CASSFRSAYNSPLHF.

The chain has TRBV27 and TRBJ1-2; D is possibly TRBD1 (6 bases). V lost 5 bases and J 5 bases, leaving 15 bases between the germline ends. Per the germline V gene, CDR1 is MNHEY and CDR2 is SMNVEV (reference sequence). There are 14 residues in the CDR3. The CDR3 region is CASSPSGAYYGYTF. The CDR3 DNA is TGTGCCAGCAGTCCCTCAGGGGCTTATTATGGCTACACCTTC.

The chain carries TRBV29-1 and TRBJ2-7; no reliable D call. The CDR3 consists of 12 residues. Germline CDR1 is SQVTM and CDR2 is ANQGSEA. The V end lost 1 base, the J end lost 2 bases, and 6 bases lay between the germline ends. Here the CDR3 reads CSVEVTAYEQYF. The CDR3 DNA reads TGCAGCGTTGAAGTTACTGCCTACGAGCAGTACTTC.

The gene calls are TRBV19 and TRBJ2-7; TRBD1 agrees at 9 bases. J was trimmed by 2 bases and V by 5 bases; bases with no gene match: 7. The CDR3 totals 15 residues. CDR1 LNHDA and CDR2 SQIVND come from the germline V gene (reference sequence). This CDR3 reads CASSEADRGTYEQYF. The CDR3 DNA sequence: TGTGCCAGTAGTGAGGCGGACAGGGGTACCTACGAGCAGTACTTC.

The rearrangement joins TRBV6-6 to TRBJ1-3; 7 bases agree with TRBD1. Trimming removed 2 bases from V and 4 bases from J; junction bases left unmatched: 8. Germline loops: CDR1 MNHNY, CDR2 SVGAGI (reference sequence). The CDR3 is made up of 16 amino acids. As DNA, the CDR3 is TGTGCCAGCAGTTACGGGACAGATGGGGGGGGAAACACCATATATTTT. It codes for CASSYGTDGGGNTIYF.

This clone was detected once. The chain links TRBV9 to TRBJ2-1, with a tentative D call TRBD2 (5 bases). This CDR3 spans 16 amino acids. V was shortened by 3 bases and J by 2 bases, with 15 bases between the two germline ends. Germline V lookup: CDR1 SGDLS, CDR2 YYNGEE. This CDR3 reads CASSGSSGRPYNEQFF. In DNA, the CDR3 is TGTGCCAGCAGCGGCAGCAGTGGGAGACCCTACAATGAGCAGTTCTTC.

This clone was picked up one time. The chain links TRBV11-3 to TRBJ2-5, with TRBD1 identical over 8 bases. CDR1 and CDR2 (germline): SGHNT, YENEEA. V shed 0 bases, J shed 5 bases, and the junction held 8 bases outside the gene matches. The CDR3 runs 16 residues. The CDR3 region is CASSLEGGTGRETQYF. The CDR3 DNA reads as TGTGCCAGCAGCTTAGAGGGTGGGACAGGACGGGAGACCCAGTACTTC. Complete variable domain (other parts from reference TRBV11-3 and TRBJ2-5): EAGVVQSPRYKIIEKKQPVAFWCNPISGHNTLYWYLQNLGQGPELLIRYENEEAVDDSQLPKDRFSAERLKGVDSTLKIQPAELGDSAVYLCASSLEGGTGRETQYFGPGTRLLVL.

This chain connects TRBV25-1 to TRBJ2-2; tentatively, D is TRBD1 (7 bases). Trimming shortened V by 6 bases and J by 3 bases, and 20 bases separated the two germline ends. CDR1 MGHDK and CDR2 SYGVNS come from the germline V gene. This CDR3 spans 17 amino acids. The CDR3 region is CASSTTAGQMYTGELFF. CDR3 nucleotides: TGTGCCAGCAGCACTACCGCGGGACAGATGTACACCGGGGAGCTGTTTTTT. Based on the CDR3 plus reference TRBV25-1 and TRBJ2-2, the full variable domain is EADIYQTPRYLVIGTGKKITLECSQTMGHDKMYWYQQDPGMELHLIHYSYGVNSTEKGDLSSESTVSRIRTEHFPLTLESARPSHTSQYLCASSTTAGQMYTGELFFGEGSRLTVL.

V usage is TRBV28 and J usage is TRBJ1-5; 7 positions agree with TRBD1. The CDR3 runs 15 residues. Trimming cost V 1 base and J 6 bases; bases outside gene matches: 6. Germline V lookup: CDR1 MDHEN, CDR2 SYDVKM. Here the CDR3 reads CASSLLAGGGQPQHF. The CDR3 DNA follows: TGTGCCAGCAGTTTATTAGCAGGGGGAGGTCAGCCCCAGCATTTT. Complete variable domain (other parts from reference TRBV28 and TRBJ1-5): DVKVTQSSRYLVKRTGEKVFLECVQDMDHENMFWYRQDPGLGLRLIYFSYDVKMKEKGDIPEGYSVSREKKERFSLILESASTNQTSMYLCASSLLAGGGQPQHFGDGTRLSIL.

This clone showed up just a few times. This sequence joins TRBV30 and TRBJ2-1, with TRBD1 matching over 9 bases. Losses at the gene ends were 4 bases for V and 5 bases for J; bases not matched to a gene: 12. This CDR3 is 16 amino acids long. CDR1 and CDR2 from the germline V gene are GTSNPN and SVGIG (reference sequence). CDR3 residues: CAWTLLPGQGNNEQFF. CDR3 coding DNA: TGTGCCTGGACACTCCTCCCGGGACAGGGAAACAATGAGCAGTTCTTC.

As regards this clone: Additional DNA sequences in this sample encode the identical CDR3. V and J are TRBV5-5 and TRBJ1-1; a weak D match, TRBD1 (6 bases). Germline CDR1 is SGHKS and CDR2 is YYEKEE (reference sequence). The CDR3 extends over 13 amino acids. V shed 2 bases and J shed 3 bases, with 8 bases lying between them. The CDR3 loop is CASSFSGDTEAFF. Here the CDR3 DNA reads TGTGCCAGCAGCTTCTCAGGGGACACTGAAGCTTTCTTT.

This rearrangement joins TRBV6-5 to TRBJ1-2; 7 positions agree with TRBD1. Trimming removed 4 bases from V and 4 bases from J; junction bases left unmatched: 9. CDR3 length equals 15 residues. CDR1 is MNHEY and CDR2 is SVGAGI in the germline V gene. CDR3 residues: CASSSPGQTLYGYTF. The CDR3, as DNA: TGTGCCAGCAGTTCCCCGGGACAGACCCTCTATGGCTACACCTTC.

The gene calls are TRBV10-3 and TRBJ1-2; D gene ambiguous. The CDR3 totals 13 residues. V was clipped by 2 bases and J by 2 bases, with 6 bases between them. Per germline, CDR1 ENHRY and CDR2 SYGVKD. The CDR3 reads CAISERVNYGYTF. The CDR3 DNA reads TGTGCCATCAGTGAGCGGGTCAACTATGGCTACACCTTC.

The V and J genes are TRBV29-1 and TRBJ1-4; D remains unclear. V dropped 6 bases and J dropped 4 bases, with 12 bases sitting between them. The CDR3 length is 13 residues. CDR1 and CDR2 (germline): SQVTM, ANQGSEA. The CDR3 loop reads CSVALSGNEKLFF. The DNA for the CDR3 is TGCAGCGTAGCCCTTTCGGGTAATGAAAAACTGTTTTTT.